This TCR beta chain was found in a study of blood T cell repertoires in COVID-19. Study-wide context: Sources were T cells, B-cell-depleted T cells, or PBMCs; the material itself was cDNA or gDNA.

Donors in Cohort 3 counted as recovered after two negative PCRs, clearance, or symptom resolution. CDR1 is SGHAT and CDR2 is FQNNGV in the germline V gene. V was pared by 4 bases and J by 6 bases, with 15 bases between. The CDR3 runs 15 residues. Methods used by the authors: Researchers report that nucleated cell counts were estimated from reference gene primer amplification. The method was immunoSEQ multiplex PCR; TCRdb's version includes in-frame clones alone and lacks a portion of them. V, J and clone size derive from that table, while D and trimming were established from the DNA sequence. The sample contains 80,000 to 130,000 clones, 80% to 90% of which appear only once.

Sequencing used PBMCs or T cells enriched from blood (not recorded which). This receptor was taken from a woman aged 45-60 years who had recovered from COVID-19. This sequence joins TRBV11-2 and TRBJ2-2; TRBD2 is a possible D gene (6 bases). CDR3 sequence: CASSSQGGKAGELFF. CDR3 coding DNA: TGTGCCAGCAGCTCCCAAGGAGGGAAAGCCGGGGAGCTGTTTTTT. The full variable domain, in which reference TRBV11-2 and TRBJ2-2 provide the parts outside the CDR3, is EAGVAQSPRYKIIEKRQSVAFWCNPISGHATLYWYQQILGQGPKLLIQFQNNGVVDDSQLPKDRFSAERLKGVDSTLKIQPAKLEDSAVYLCASSSQGGKAGELFFGEGSRLTVL.